A single sample is the source of the 14 T cell receptor beta chains below, sequenced in a study of T cell responses to AZD1222 COVID-19 vaccine. Sequenced by immunoSEQ multiplex PCR; TCRdb stores in-frame clones only, minus some. Altogether about 170,000 clones are present, around 88% being singletons, with the ten largest covering over 1%. Sequencing used peripheral blood, obtained 28 days after the second AZD1222 dose. The receptor set was obtained from an adult who received the AZD1222 COVID-19 vaccine.

This clone appeared a few times. This chain uses TRBV5-5 with TRBJ2-6, with a weak D call TRBD1 (5 bases). The CDR3 is made up of 15 amino acids. CDR1 and CDR2 (germline): SGHKS, YYEKEE (reference sequence). V dropped 3 bases and J dropped 4 bases, with 11 bases sitting between them. CDR3 residues: CASSSSGSGANVLTF. CDR3 bases: TGTGCCAGCAGCTCGTCAGGGTCCGGGGCCAACGTCCTGACTTTC. The full variable domain, completed using reference TRBV5-5 and TRBJ2-6, is DAGVTQSPTHLIKTRGQQVTLRCSPISGHKSVSWYQQVLGQGPQFIFQYYEKEERGRGNFPDRFSARQFPNYSSELNVNALLLGDSALYLCASSSSGSGANVLTFGAGSRLTVL.

For this clone: This same CDR3 is encoded by further DNA sequences in the sample. The CDR3 reads CASSLGRRNTEAFF. CDR3 nucleotides: TGTGCCAGCAGCTTAGGACGCAGGAACACTGAAGCTTTCTTT. The chain has TRBV11-2 and TRBJ1-1; D is ambiguous. Trimming shortened V by 1 base and J by 1 base, and 7 bases separated the two germline ends. This CDR3 is 14 amino acids long. Germline lookup yields CDR1 SGHAT and CDR2 FQNNGV.

In nucleotides, the CDR3 is TGTGCCAGCAGCCTCAGGGAGGGATTGGACGAGCAGTACTTC. It yields the protein CASSLREGLDEQYF. The rearrangement uses TRBV6-5 and TRBJ2-7; TRBD2 matches 7 bases. This CDR3 is 14 amino acids long. CDR1 and CDR2 (germline): MNHEY, SVGAGI. With V trimmed by 6 bases and J by 5 bases, 10 bases remained unmatched.

This rearrangement joins TRBV7-8 to TRBJ1-4, with no clear D. This CDR3 has 13 amino acids. V was pared by 5 bases and J by 8 bases, with 12 bases between. The germline gives CDR1 SGHVS, CDR2 FQNEAQ. The CDR3 region is CASSHRSWEKLFF. DNA of the CDR3: TGTGCCAGCAGCCACCGATCTTGGGAAAAACTGTTTTTT. Looking up the rest from reference TRBV7-8 and TRBJ1-4 gives the full variable domain: GAGVSQSPRYKVAKRGQDVALRCDPISGHVSLFWYQQALGQGPEFLTYFQNEAQLDKSGLPSDRFFAERPEGSVSTLKIQRTQQEDSAVYLCASSHRSWEKLFFGSGTQLSVL.

The chain recombines TRBV6-4 with TRBJ2-2; D is perhaps TRBD1 (5 bases). The V gene lost 0 bases and the J gene lost 0 bases, with 8 bases spanning the gap. Per the germline V gene, CDR1 is MRHNA and CDR2 is SNTAGT. The CDR3 is made up of 16 amino acids. This chain's CDR3 is CASSDSVGANTGELFF. CDR3 DNA: TGTGCCAGCAGTGACTCGGTAGGGGCGAACACCGGGGAGCTGTTTTTT.

The rearrangement links TRBV15 to TRBJ2-7; 9 positions agree with TRBD1. The CDR3 is made up of 16 amino acids. The germline gives CDR1 LNHNV, CDR2 YYDKDF (reference sequence). J lost 4 bases, V lost 1 base, and 8 bases had no gene match. The CDR3 DNA is TGTGCCACCAGCAGAGTGATTACAGGGGGCTTTTACGAGCAGTACTTC. The encoded protein is CATSRVITGGFYEQYF.

The gene calls are TRBV5-4 and TRBJ2-2; 7 positions agree with TRBD2. CDR3 length: 16 amino acids. Germline V gene lookup returns CDR1 SGHNT and CDR2 YYREEE (reference sequence). The V segment lost 5 bases and the J segment 8 bases; nucleotides outside the gene matches: 15. The CDR3, as DNA: TGTGCCAGCAGGTGGGGGGGACCATATGTCGCTGGGGAGCTGTTTTTT. Translation: CASRWGGPYVAGELFF. Filled out from reference TRBV5-4 and TRBJ2-2, the complete variable domain reads ETGVTQSPTHLIKTRGQQVTLRCSSQSGHNTVSWYQQALGQGPQFIFQYYREEENGRGNFPPRFSGLQFPNYSSELNVNALELDDSALYLCASRWGGPYVAGELFFGEGSRLTVL.

This rearrangement joins TRBV5-1 to TRBJ1-1; no firm D call. Germline V gene data show CDR1 as SGHRS and CDR2 as YFSETQ. Trimming took off 4 bases at V and 0 bases at J, with 7 bases between the two ends. The CDR3 has 13 residues. CDR3 sequence (DNA): TGCGCCAGCAGCGCCGGACTGAACACTGAAGCTTTCTTT. This sequence encodes CASSAGLNTEAFF.

The table lists this clone with a few counts. The chain is built from TRBV19 and TRBJ1-2; 8 bases map to TRBD1. The CDR3 is 14 residues long. V dropped 3 bases and J dropped 6; count of bases not matched to a gene: 6. Germline lookup yields CDR1 LNHDA and CDR2 SQIVND (reference sequence). CDR3 sequence reads: CASSMGRGQDGYTF. The DNA of the CDR3 is TGTGCCAGTAGTATGGGCAGGGGGCAGGATGGCTACACCTTC. The complete variable domain, with remaining parts taken from reference TRBV19 and TRBJ1-2, reads DGGITQSPKYLFRKEGQNVTLSCEQNLNHDAMYWYRQDPGQGLRLIYYSQIVNDFQKGDIAEGYSVSREKKESFPLTVTSAQKNPTAFYLCASSMGRGQDGYTFGSGTRLTVV.

The CDR3 reads CATSPRDGKNTQYF. CDR3 bases: TGTGCCACCAGCCCCCGGGACGGGAAAAATACGCAGTATTTT. The genes are TRBV15 and TRBJ2-3; D may match TRBD1 or TRBD2 (5 bases each). Germline V lookup: CDR1 LNHNV, CDR2 YYDKDF (reference sequence). This CDR3 contains 14 residues. Trimming took 5 bases from V and 7 from J, leaving 16 bases between them.

The chain uses TRBV11-2 and TRBJ2-5, with TRBD2 matching 10 bases. Germline V gene data show CDR1 as SGHAT and CDR2 as FQNNGV. CDR3 length equals 17 residues. With V trimmed by 6 bases and J by 2 bases, 12 bases remained unmatched. CDR3 in DNA: TGTGCCAGCAGGGAAACTAGCGGGGCCAGGAGGCAAGAGACCCAGTACTTC. This codes for CASRETSGARRQETQYF. Full variable domain (rest looked up from reference TRBV11-2 and TRBJ2-5): EAGVAQSPRYKIIEKRQSVAFWCNPISGHATLYWYQQILGQGPKLLIQFQNNGVVDDSQLPKDRFSAERLKGVDSTLKIQPAKLEDSAVYLCASRETSGARRQETQYFGPGTRLLVL.

The chain carries TRBV12-3 or TRBV12-4 and TRBJ1-6; TRBD1 might be the D (5 bases). The ends were cut back, 7 bases at V and 8 bases at J, with 12 bases in the middle. The CDR3 contains 13 residues. The CDR3 spells CASKPPGDSPLHF. CDR3 DNA: TGTGCCAGCAAACCGCCGGGGGATTCACCCCTCCACTTT.

The rearrangement links TRBV30 to TRBJ2-3; D perhaps matches TRBD2 (6 bases). This CDR3 comprises 14 residues. The germline V gene has CDR1 GTSNPN and CDR2 SVGIG (reference sequence). The ends were cut back, 1 base at V and 6 bases at J, with 14 bases in the middle. The CDR3 region is CAWSEGLAPDTQYF. The CDR3, as DNA: TGTGCCTGGAGTGAGGGACTTGCTCCCGATACGCAGTATTTT.

The rearrangement joins TRBV6-5 to TRBJ2-1; weak D call: TRBD2 (6 bases). Trimming pared 6 bases from V and 7 bases from J, leaving 13 bases between. This CDR3 contains 13 residues. Germline-derived CDR1 and CDR2 are MNHEY and SVGAGI. The CDR3 DNA follows: TGTGCCAGCAGGGGGGGACTGAGGAATGAGCAGTTCTTC. Its protein product is CASRGGLRNEQFF.